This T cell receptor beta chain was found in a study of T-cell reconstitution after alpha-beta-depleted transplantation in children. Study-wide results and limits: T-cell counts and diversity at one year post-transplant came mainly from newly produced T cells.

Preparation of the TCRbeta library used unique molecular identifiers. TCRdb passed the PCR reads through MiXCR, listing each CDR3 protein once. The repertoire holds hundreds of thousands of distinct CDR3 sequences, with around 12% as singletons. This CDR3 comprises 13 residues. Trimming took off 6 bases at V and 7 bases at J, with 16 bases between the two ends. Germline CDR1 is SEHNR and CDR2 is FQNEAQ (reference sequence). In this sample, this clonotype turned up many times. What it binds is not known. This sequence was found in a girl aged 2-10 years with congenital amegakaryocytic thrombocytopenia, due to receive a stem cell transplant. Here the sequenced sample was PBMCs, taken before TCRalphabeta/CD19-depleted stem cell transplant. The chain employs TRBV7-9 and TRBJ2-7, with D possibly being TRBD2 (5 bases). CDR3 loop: CASSPYPGGEQYF. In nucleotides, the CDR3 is TGTGCCAGCAGTCCATACCCCGGAGGAGAGCAGTACTTC.